This TCR beta chain was identified in a study of cytomegalovirus exposure and HLA in healthy donors (dated by TCRdb to 2016 to 2017). Broadly, across the study: According to an earlier analysis of 550 to 750 of the donors, about 179 million T cells yielded approximately 120 million unique TCR beta sequences and 276 Gb of sequence data. HLA typing included class I and class II loci at four-digit resolution. Among the roughly 390 genotyped donors, approximately 77% belonged to the genetic ancestry cluster associated with self-reported Caucasian donors. About 300 gigabases of sequencing data and 78 million or so unique TCR sequences were included in an early release covering about 700 HLA-typed donors. The study aimed to test whether cataloging public T cell receptors could reveal signatures of past pathogen exposure. A later analysis re-examined previously published TCR beta repertoires from hundreds of donors and added high-resolution HLA genotyping to investigate patterns of TCR occurrence. The number of typed donors differed by locus: roughly 620-630 for A, B, C, DRB1 and DQB1; approximately 520 for DQA1; fewer than 610 for DPA1; and 400 to 480 for DPB1. Donor age, sex, ethnicity and CMV serostatus were collected together with the repertoire data. Rather than using new phenotypic data, the later analysis identified candidate immune exposures from TCR beta sequences and from how often those sequences occurred across donors. Because of strong linkage in the cohort, roughly five DR-DQ haplotypes were treated as single units for association and clustering. To decide whether each TCR beta V gene segment behaved as functional or pseudogenic, an earlier analysis of 587 of the donors relied on high-throughput TCR beta sequencing. Among 300 to 500 genotyped donors of the cohort, an average of around 240,000 unique TCR beta nucleotide sequences was sequenced per donor, of which about 18% were non-productive. Genome-wide SNP genotypes for about 65% of the roughly 670 donors were used in a later genetic analysis, which treated that subset as a discovery cohort. Besides the first cohort of hundreds of subjects, a separate validation cohort made up of 120 different subjects was used. Every discovery cohort repertoire had been produced on one sequencing platform. The study combined high-throughput TCR immunosequencing, statistical association of individual TCRs with disease status, and machine learning to predict cytomegalovirus infection status. The study used immunosequencing to profile the T cell repertoires of 670 or so subjects and linked those repertoires to cytomegalovirus serostatus.

As for this clone: No cognate antigen has been identified for it. Per-base quality was not reported, and no clone a single base away is much larger than it.

The cohort was made up of 666 healthy bone marrow donors. At the time of sampling, every cohort member was nominally healthy, though immune exposures that went unrecorded were likely present. The donor was CMV seronegative and belonged to the group of under 400 seronegative cohort members. A peripheral blood sample was provided by each donor, and peripheral blood mononuclear cells were used for TCR beta sequencing. The Qiagen DNeasy Blood Extraction Kit was used to extract genomic DNA from the blood cell samples. The full study reports these points: In an earlier analysis of fewer than 700 of the donors, most TCR beta V segments appeared in productive rearrangements about 87% or about 30% of the time, broadly matching IMGT annotations. HLA typing was unavailable for some donors at each locus, so association tests used only the typed subset. A further reported finding was that TCR beta sequences accurately predicted the HLA-A and HLA-B alleles for most subjects in the first cohort. In a later analysis, HLA-associated TCR beta chains were found to be more clonally expanded and to have lower generation probabilities than equally common non-associated chains. In vitro tests confirmed that three of the cytomegalovirus-associated TCR beta chains recognize cytomegalovirus antigens. In a later analysis, the rate of TCR association differed among HLA loci, with DRB1 alleles having the most associated TCRs and HLA-C alleles having the fewest. The authors suggested that the approach could potentially be extended to other disease states and immunological phenotypes. The sequencing pipeline was judged likely to have produced a cluster of highly shared sequence variants as a technical artifact. Specific HLA alleles were associated with some 15,000 TCR beta sequences at a false discovery rate of 0.05 in a later analysis. Compared with the approximately 710-donor mean, donors in an Asian-associated ancestry cluster had fewer N-insertions in productive TCRs, according to a later genetic analysis. Correlated functional status among segregating V segments might reflect linkage disequilibrium, but an unknown experimental factor could not be ruled out. According to a later analysis, parvovirus B19, influenza, CMV and Epstein-Barr virus appeared linked to several top co-occurrence clusters. Across donors, most TCR sequences were observed very rarely, whereas some public TCRs were present in many individuals. Only TCR beta chains were sequenced in this cohort, and the absence of alpha or paired-chain data limited detectable features. Immune exposure information for the cohort was limited to CMV serostatus. The presence/absence analyses assumed that sequencing depth was roughly uniform across donors, and that assumption may not be true. A later genetic analysis associated a missense DCLRE1C variant with V-gene and J-gene trimming of TCR beta chains, and an independent cohort replicated the association. According to a later analysis, most CMV-associated TCR beta chains appeared to be HLA-restricted, and the HLA associations seemed to be driven largely by CMV exposure. Cytomegalovirus status was reported to be diagnosed by the classifier with high specificity and sensitivity in both the original and validation cohorts. Strong co-occurrence of HLA alleles, especially DR and DQ, made assigning TCR associations to individual alleles difficult. The earlier analysis of nearly 600 of the donors excluded 15 to 20 rarely observed V segments, including chromosome 9 orphons, because counts were too low. The study listed 164 TCR beta chains as associated with cytomegalovirus.

The library was generated by the immunoSEQ multiplex PCR assay. For the multiplex PCR, a mixture combining 60 forward primers for TCR Vbeta segments and 13 reverse primers for TCR Jbeta segments was used. The CDR3 region of rearranged TCR beta genes was amplified from genomic DNA by a multiplex PCR assay. On the Illumina HiSeq System, the amplified TCR beta libraries were sequenced as 87-base-pair reads. The paper's processing steps were these. In a later analysis, tens of millions of unique TCR beta chains were counted across the 690 or so repertoires, and roughly 11 million of these chains were shared by at least two donors. A nearest-neighbor algorithm error-corrected the raw reads and collapsed the reads into unique sequences, merging closely related sequences to remove PCR and sequencing errors. Alignment of CDR3 sequences to IMGT reference sequences was used to assign V, D and J gene segments. Each retained sequence needed at least a six-nucleotide match to both a V gene segment and a J gene segment. A rearrangement was called productive if the CDR3 had no stop codons and remained in frame with V and J, and every other rearrangement was called non-productive. CDR3 was defined according to IMGT convention as the region running from the second conserved V-encoded cysteine to the conserved J-encoded phenylalanine. The earlier analysis of about 560 of the donors excluded any sequence lacking an unambiguous match to a single V gene segment. In an earlier analysis of approximately 590 of the donors, a V segment was called functional when productive rearrangements were above 56.7%, and segregating when the standard deviation between donors exceeded 5%. A statistical classification framework was built for diagnosing cytomegalovirus status from the catalog of TCR beta chain sequences. In a later analysis, TCR nucleotide sequences were compared against IMGT/GENE-DB human TR gene sequences so that V and J genes could be assigned. The TCRdist pipeline was used in a later analysis to assign CDR3 sequences and most-parsimonious VDJ recombination scenarios. In a later analysis, each TCR beta chain was defined by its CDR3 amino acid sequence together with its V-gene family, and reads without a unique V-gene family were excluded. As a way to deal with suspected cross-contamination and a sequencing artifact, a later analysis dropped 450 to 600 nucleotide sequences that were highly shared and had low generation probability. A later analysis calculated a clonal expansion index for each public chain from normalized within-repertoire ranks of inferred template counts. A later analysis computed generation probabilities with a VDJ recombination model fitted to out-of-frame rearrangements, and checked the results against IGoR. In a later analysis, hypergeometric tests were used to score TCR-TCR, TCR-HLA and TCR-CMV co-occurrence, with a repertoire-size bias correction applied to TCR pairs. To estimate false discovery rates, a later analysis permuted the HLA or CMV assignments 20 times. In a later analysis, co-occurring TCRs were grouped using DBSCAN, with TCRdist sequence similarity added in when clustering inside HLA-allele-positive subsets. Co-occurrence clustering excluded repertoires with fewer than 30,000 or more than 120,000 public chains, plus five with anomalous nucleotide sharing. The table was pulled from immuneACCESS by TCRdb, which kept in-frame rearrangements only. Such tables lose some clones; where checked, under half of the loss comes from unresolved V genes, and the rest has no known cause. Clone size and the V and J calls come from that table; the DNA yielded D and trimming. The sample yields more than 150,000 clones; 77% were counted once. 1.4% to 1.5% of the sample is taken by the ten largest.

The TCR sequence derives from a man between 18 and 29 years old in good health and CMV-seronegative. The sequenced material came from PBMCs.

The DNA sequence follows: TGTGCCAGCAGCTTTCCGGGAGGTCGGACCGGGGAGCTGTTTTTT. Translated, it reads CASSFPGGRTGELFF. The rearranged chain carries TRBV7-6 and TRBJ2-2; the junction holds 7 bases that match TRBD2. The CDR3 has 15 amino acids, counting the end cysteine and phenylalanine. The read is trimmed to its CDR3 DNA, 45 bases read in frame from base 1. The V end gives up 3 bases and the J end 5 bases, leaving 6 bases in the junction not matched to a gene. CDR1 and CDR2 are drawn from the germline V gene: SGHVS, FNYEAQ. Extended through the reference TRBV7-6 and TRBJ2-2 proteins, this CDR3 yields the full variable domain: GAGVSQSPRYKVTKRGQDVALRCDPISGHVSLYWYRQALGQGPEFLTYFNYEAQQDKSGLPNDRFSAERPEGSISTLTIQRTEQRDSAMYRCASSFPGGRTGELFFGEGSRLTVL.